The text below deals with one T cell receptor beta chain. Participants reported their clinical history, and cohort assignment relied on those reports. Those designated as exposed participants met a COVID-19 case within 2 weeks before study entry. This entry is derived from a study of blood T cell repertoires in COVID-19. Study-wide context: Whether acute or convalescent, the COVID-19 samples came from the United States, Italy and Spain.

Between the trimmed V and J ends, which lost 5 bases and 0 bases, there was a span of 11 bases. The CDR3 runs to 15 residues. The germline V gene has CDR1 SGHVS and CDR2 FNYEAQ. Original analysis: Amplification of reference gene primers was used by the study to estimate nucleated cell counts. Profiled with immunoSEQ multiplex PCR; TCRdb holds only in-frame clones, not every one. For V, J and clone size, that table is used; D and trimming come from the DNA. Among a few hundred thousand clones listed, roughly nine tenths were seen once. This TCR was recovered from a middle-aged woman who had been exposed to COVID-19. The source material was PBMCs or T cells enriched from blood (not recorded which). The rearrangement joins TRBV7-6 to TRBJ1-3, with D tentatively TRBD1 (5 bases). The CDR3 DNA follows: TGTGCCAGCAGCCCGACAGTGCTCTCTGGAAACACCATATATTTT. This encodes CASSPTVLSGNTIYF.